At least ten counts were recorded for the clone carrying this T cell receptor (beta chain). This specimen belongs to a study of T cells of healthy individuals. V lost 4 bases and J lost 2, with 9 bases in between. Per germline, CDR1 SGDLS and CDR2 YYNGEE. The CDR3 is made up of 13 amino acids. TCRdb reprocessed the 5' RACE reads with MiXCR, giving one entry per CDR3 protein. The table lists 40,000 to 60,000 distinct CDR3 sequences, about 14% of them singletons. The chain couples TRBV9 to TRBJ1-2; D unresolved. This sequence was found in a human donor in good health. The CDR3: CASSPPTNYGYTF. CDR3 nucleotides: TGTGCCAGCAGCCCCCCGACAAACTATGGCTACACCTTC. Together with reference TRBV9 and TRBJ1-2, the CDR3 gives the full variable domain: DSGVTQTPKHLITATGQRVTLRCSPRSGDLSVYWYQQSLDQGLQFLIQYYNGEERAKGNILERFSAQQFPDLHSELNLSSLELGDSALYFCASSPPTNYGYTFGSGTRLTVV.